This T cell receptor beta chain was recovered during a study of shared clonotypes between healthy human individuals (dated by TCRdb to 2018 to 2021). Concerning the study at large: The cohort included three men and a couple of women between 18 and 49 years of age. The study deeply sequenced blood TCR repertoires of 5 or 6 healthy adults to estimate repertoire size and the extent of clonotype sharing between individuals. Per donor, leukapheresis produced somewhere between about 0.9 and 9.5 billion PBMCs. For each donor, CD4 naive and CD4 memory were each given three plates, CD8 naive was given two plates, and CD8 memory was given one plate. To increase sequencing depth and limit assay-specific biases, different laboratories used diverse techniques to prepare libraries and sequence TCR repertoires. Study-wide findings and limitations: Rarefaction of sorted-subset datasets indicated incomplete sequencing despite the large sequencing depth. Because the study included a small number of donors, the genetic and exposure-history diversity represented was limited. Compared with non-shared clonotypes, clonotypes shared by all four sorted-subset donors had higher generation probabilities. Pairwise subsampling led to the expectation that sequencing depth would affect the degree of clonotype sharing among donors. Across a few donors, 5% to 6% of naive CD4, 3.5% of naive CD8, under 2.5% of memory CD4, and about 0.4% of memory CD8 clonotypes were shared. Naive subsets generally had larger estimated clonotype richness than memory subsets. Sampling was restricted to blood, and TCR repertoires in tissues likely differ from the TCR repertoires found in blood.

About this clone itself: The antigen it recognizes is unknown. Base qualities are not at hand, and no much larger clone is one base apart.

The donors were healthy, HIV-negative adults who had no recently reported acute infections or vaccinations. Every donor was a Caucasian adult living in Nashville, Tennessee, USA. Magnetic negative selection was used to enrich CD4+ T cells, after which naive cells were positively selected on CD45RA and the negative fraction became the memory subset. After blood collection by leukapheresis, PBMCs were isolated using Ficoll-Histopaque density gradient centrifugation and then cryopreserved in the vapor phase of liquid nitrogen. Analytical flow cytometry was used to check the purity and quantity of every magnetically sorted T cell population. From each sorted fraction, genomic DNA was isolated and quantified by UV absorbance on a Nanodrop 2000c. Unmatched junction bases come to 6, with V trimmed by 5 bases and J by 4 bases. Measured from the cysteine to the phenylalanine, the CDR3 is 15 residues long. Left in the record is the CDR3 DNA by itself, 45 bases read in frame from the first base. Sequences MRHNA (CDR1) and SNTAGT (CDR2) are obtained from the germline V gene.

Using the deep immunoSEQ assay, TCR CDR3 regions were amplified from genomic DNA by multiplex PCR. Extracted genomic DNA from each cell subset was spread evenly across all wells of several immunoSEQ 96-well plates, with each plate serving as a replicate. For sorted subsets, 200 to 250 ng genomic DNA, equal to 30,000 or so T cell genomes, was loaded into each replicate PCR. Purified libraries were quantified with a Qubit 3.0 fluorometer, sized on a Bioanalyzer 2100, and re-quantified with the KAPA Library Quantification kit. Every immunoSEQ 96-well plate was sequenced on a dedicated single-read 150-cycle Illumina NextSeq 550 flow cell. The original methods were these. Because only junctional sequences without quality scores were contained in the immunoSEQ output, filtering matching that applied to full-length reads could not be performed. Sequences were annotated with PyIR, a Python wrapper for IgBLAST v1.9, and V/J genes and CDR3 were assigned using IMGT germline references. Any read was removed if the V/J assignment was weak (E-value above 1e-6), the CDR3 was missing, or the read contained stop codons, out-of-frame junctions, or ambiguous translated residues. V3J clonotypes were defined by identical inferred V gene, J gene, and CDR3 amino acid sequence. Percentage overlap between repertoires was calculated by dividing the number of shared unique clonotypes by the size of the smaller repertoire. Richness of each repertoire was evaluated using RTK rarefaction, the Chao1 estimator, and Recon v2.1 estimates of unobserved clonotypes. For all TCRbeta clonotypes obtained by the gDNA method from a few donors, generation probabilities were computed with OLGA. TCRdb retrieved this table from immuneACCESS and kept in-frame rearrangements only. Not all clones are present; in checked studies, unresolved V genes account for under half, and no reason is known for the remainder. V and J calls and clone size follow that table, whereas D and trimming were derived from the DNA. This sample comprises hundreds of thousands of clones, around 74% of them detected only once. Approximately 1.7% of the sample goes to the ten largest clones.

The chain joins TRBV6-4 to TRBJ1-2; 11 central nucleotides agree with TRBD1. The sequence came from a woman between 25 and 40 years old in good health. What was sequenced was memory CD4+ T cells sorted from blood. This specimen's cell subset or site label, per the study, means: CD45RA-negative fraction. The CDR3 protein sequence reads: CASSPGDRGFYGYTF. The DNA sequence follows: TGTGCCAGCAGTCCCGGGGACAGGGGGTTCTATGGCTACACCTTC.